A single sample is the source of the 7 T cell receptor beta chains below, sequenced in a study of T cells in Graves' hyperthyroidism and ophthalmopathy. From RNA transcripts, TCR beta CDR3 regions were amplified. The HTBI primer set served for first-round RT-PCR of the TCR CDR3. From the multiplex PCR reads, TCRdb called clonotypes with MiXCR, one entry per CDR3 protein. Among roughly 500,000 distinct CDR3 sequences listed, roughly 50% were seen once. Input material: peripheral blood or thyroid tissue (not recorded which). The receptors here all came from an adult woman with Graves' disease, either hyperthyroidism or ophthalmopathy (not recorded which).

A word on this clonotype: Likely a read error: the CDR3 ends without its conserved phenylalanine or tryptophan. Because the CDR3's place on the DNA is in doubt, the DNA is left out and the CDR3 is given as listed by TCRdb. The rearrangement uses TRBV6-1 and TRBJ2-1. Germline V gene lookup returns CDR1 MNHNS and CDR2 SASEGT. Both ends counted, the CDR3 spans 9 residues. Here the CDR3 reads CASSYVSFP.

This clonotype was counted between two and nine times. V and J are TRBV7-7 and TRBJ1-3; tentative D call: TRBD1 (5 bases). The CDR3 is 17 residues long. V lost 11 bases, J lost 0 bases, and 23 bases lay in between. Germline CDR1 SSHAT, CDR2 FNYEAQ (reference sequence). The CDR3 sequence: CAWSVPGWTNSGNTIYF. CDR3 DNA: TGTGCCTGGAGTGTACCCGGATGGACAAACTCTGGAAACACCATATATTTT. Based on the CDR3 plus reference TRBV7-7 and TRBJ1-3, the full variable domain is GAGVSQSPRYKVTKRGQDVTLRCDPISSHATLYWYQQALGQGPEFLTYFNYEAQPDKSGLPSDRFSAERPEGSISTLTIQRTEQRDSAMYRCAWSVPGWTNSGNTIYFGEGSWLTVV.

V usage is TRBV19 and J usage is TRBJ1-1, with 10 bases identical to TRBD1. Germline lookup yields CDR1 LNHDA and CDR2 SQIVND (reference sequence). The trim removed 6 bases at V and 6 bases at J, leaving 7 bases unmatched. The CDR3 has 14 residues. CDR3 sequence reads: CASRTTGGAAEAFF. CDR3 nucleotide sequence: TGTGCCAGTAGGACGACAGGGGGCGCCGCTGAAGCTTTCTTT.

V usage is TRBV20-1 and J usage is TRBJ2-5; 8 nucleotides match TRBD2. CDR1 and CDR2 from the germline V gene are DFQATT and SNEGSKA (reference sequence). CDR3 size: 14 residues. Trimming cost V 5 bases and J 1 base; bases outside gene matches: 6. The CDR3: CSAVVGGAQETQYF. The DNA for the CDR3 is TGCAGTGCTGTAGTCGGGGGGGCCCAAGAGACCCAGTACTTC.

Many counts were recorded for this clonotype. The V gene is TRBV15, the J gene TRBJ1-3; D gene unclear. Germline loops: CDR1 LNHNV, CDR2 YYDKDF (reference sequence). The CDR3 is 15 residues long. V was shortened by 1 base and J by 3 bases, with 10 bases between the two germline ends. CDR3 residues: CATSRVSEGGNTIYF. The DNA of the CDR3 is TGTGCCACCAGCAGAGTCTCGGAGGGTGGAAACACCATATATTTT.

This chain uses TRBV5-1 with TRBJ1-2, with a weak D call TRBD1 (5 bases). The CDR3 spans 15 residues. The V and J ends lost 4 bases and 2 bases respectively, with 15 bases between them. Germline V CDR1 and CDR2: SGHRS, YFSETQ. Here the CDR3 DNA reads TGCGCCAGCAGCCGAACGGGACTAGAAAACTATGGCTACACCTTC. It is translated as CASSRTGLENYGYTF.

The rearrangement uses TRBV10-3 and TRBJ2-7; 9 bases are a match to TRBD1. The ends lost 4 bases at V and 4 bases at J; junction bases unmatched: 17. This CDR3 spans 18 amino acids. The germline V gene encodes CDR1 ENHRY and CDR2 SYGVKD. Here the CDR3 DNA reads TGTGCCATCAGTGCCCATAGCAGACGGGACAGGGCGAGTTACGAGCAGTACTTC. This sequence encodes CAISAHSRRDRASYEQYF.